This T cell receptor (beta chain) was captured in a study of chemoradiotherapy in HPV16-positive cancers. Study-level points and caveats: During treatment, candidate HPV-specific clones and E7-related motifs expanded in tumor.

Losses at the gene ends were 7 bases for V and 2 bases for J; bases not matched to a gene: 7. Per the germline V gene, CDR1 is MRHNA and CDR2 is SNTAGT. The CDR3 runs 15 residues. Clones were sequenced by immunoSEQ multiplex PCR, and TCRdb holds only the in-frame ones, with some missing. The sample carries about 11,000 clones, under 80% recorded once. Notes on this clone: Its antigen is as yet unknown.

This clonotype was obtained from a human donor with HPV-associated anogenital cancer. The chain uses TRBV6-4 and TRBJ2-3; 9 bases align to TRBD2. This sample was taken from a patient who underwent chemoradiotherapy. The CDR3 DNA reads TGTGCCAGCACCCTTAGCGGGGGCGACACAGATACGCAGTATTTT. This codes for CASTLSGGDTDTQYF.